The rows below give T cell receptor beta chains drawn from one sample of a study of identical twins. Using its own MiXCR run on the 5' RACE reads, TCRdb lists one record per CDR3 protein. The sample has 450,000 or so distinct CDR3 sequences, 24% seen once; the top ten hold around 3%. The data were also submitted as part of a second study, on T cells expressing NK-cell markers.

The sample was CD4+ T cells sorted from blood. These receptors all come from a woman younger than 35 in good health. The CDR3 runs from the conserved cysteine through the conserved F or W. Each record gives: D gene, clone size, V gene, J gene, CDR3 DNA, CDR3 protein. D genes are given only for firm matches. Clone sizes are given selectively: once, few, many, or a class where the clone is expanded.

D: NA
size: NA
V: TRBV20-1
J: TRBJ2-3
DNA: TGCAGTGCTAGCTTAAAATCTGGCGATACGCAGTATTTT
CDR3: CSASLKSGDTQYF

D: TRBD2
size: NA
V: TRBV20-1
J: TRBJ2-4
DNA: TGCAGTGCTTCCCGAAGGACTAGACTAGCCAAAAACATTCAGTACTTC
CDR3: CSASRRTRLAKNIQYF

D: NA
size: NA
V: TRBV6-1
J: TRBJ2-4
DNA: TGTGCCAGCAGTGGCCGCGGTTCGGGCTTGGGGTACTTC
CDR3: CASSGRGSGLGYF

D: NA
size: many
V: TRBV7-2
J: TRBJ2-7
DNA: TGCGCCAGCAGCTTGGCAGCTTCATCCTACGAGCAGTACTTC
CDR3: CASSLAASSYEQYF

D: NA
size: few
V: TRBV20-1
J: TRBJ2-3
DNA: TGCAGTGCCCCCCGGAGCGGTTTTCTCACAGATACGCAGTATTTT
CDR3: CSAPRSGFLTDTQYF

D: TRBD1
size: few
V: TRBV5-6
J: TRBJ1-2
DNA: TGTGCCAGCAGCTTCAGGGGGCGAGGTGGCTACACCTTC
CDR3: CASSFRGRGGYTF

D: TRBD1
size: few
V: TRBV20-1
J: TRBJ2-5
DNA: TGCAGTGCGGCCCGGGACAGTTATCAAGAGACCCAGTACTTC
CDR3: CSAARDSYQETQYF

D: TRBD2
size: NA
V: TRBV6-2/TRBV6-3
J: TRBJ2-5
DNA: TGTGCCAGCAGGAGCGGGACTCTTCCTTCCCAGTACTTC
CDR3: CASRSGTLPSQYF

D: TRBD1
size: few
V: TRBV2
J: TRBJ1-5
DNA: TGTGCCAGCGCCCCAGGGGGTCTCAGCAAGCCCCAGCATTTT
CDR3: CASAPGGLSKPQHF

D: NA
size: few
V: TRBV29-1
J: TRBJ2-2
DNA: TGCAGCGTTTTGGCGGGAAGGGCCGGGGAGCTGTTTTTT
CDR3: CSVLAGRAGELFF

D: TRBD1
size: few
V: TRBV5-1
J: TRBJ2-7
DNA: TGCGCCAGCAGCTCACCGGGACAGGACCACGAGCAGTACTTC
CDR3: CASSSPGQDHEQYF

D: NA
size: few
V: TRBV7-9
J: TRBJ1-2
DNA: TGTGCCAGCACGCGATCGGGGGCCGCCTATGGCTACACCTTC
CDR3: CASTRSGAAYGYTF

D: NA
size: NA
V: TRBV4-3
J: TRBJ2-2
DNA: TGCGCCAGCAGCCAAGGGGGGATTGGTGCGGGGACCGGGGAGCTGTTTTTT
CDR3: CASSQGGIGAGTGELFF

D: TRBD1
size: few
V: TRBV20-1
J: TRBJ1-2
DNA: TGCAGTGCCTCCCGGGACAGGGGGAACTATGGCTACACCTTC
CDR3: CSASRDRGNYGYTF

D: NA
size: many
V: TRBV3-1
J: TRBJ1-1
DNA: TGTGCCAGCAGCCAAGGAGGGGTGGGAGCTTTCTTT
CDR3: CASSQGGVGAFF

D: TRBD2
size: NA
V: TRBV29-1
J: TRBJ2-1
DNA: TGCAGCGCAGGACTAGCCGATCGATACAATGAGCAGTTCTTC
CDR3: CSAGLADRYNEQFF

D: TRBD2
size: NA
V: TRBV14
J: TRBJ2-1
DNA: TGTGCCAGCAGCCCTGGACTAGCGGGAGTTTCACGCAATGAGCAGTTCTTC
CDR3: CASSPGLAGVSRNEQFF

D: NA
size: medium-sized
V: TRBV4-2
J: TRBJ1-3
DNA: TGTGCCAGCAGCCAATGGGGGTCTGGAAACACCATATATTTT
CDR3: CASSQWGSGNTIYF

D: TRBD1
size: NA
V: TRBV5-5
J: TRBJ2-3
DNA: TGTGCCAGCAGGCGAGGACAGGACGGCACAGATACGCAGTATTTT
CDR3: CASRRGQDGTDTQYF

D: NA
size: few
V: TRBV21-1
J: TRBJ1-1
DNA: TGTGCCAGCCCCCACGACACTGAAGCTTTCTTT
CDR3: CASPHDTEAFF

D: TRBD2
size: NA
V: TRBV12-3/TRBV12-4
J: TRBJ2-2
DNA: TGTGCCAGCAGTCGAGCGGGAGCCGGGGAGCTGTTTTTT
CDR3: CASSRAGAGELFF

D: TRBD1
size: few
V: TRBV6-1
J: TRBJ2-2
DNA: TGTGCCAGCACCGCCCAGGGGGACGCCACCGGGGAGCTGTTTTTT
CDR3: CASTAQGDATGELFF

D: NA
size: NA
V: TRBV5-1
J: TRBJ2-2
DNA: TGCGCCAGCGTAGGGAACTCAAACACCGGGGAGCTGTTTTTT
CDR3: CASVGNSNTGELFF

D: TRBD1
size: NA
V: TRBV20-1
J: TRBJ2-2
DNA: TGCAGTGCTCAGACAGGGGGAAACACCGGGGAGCTGTTTTTT
CDR3: CSAQTGGNTGELFF

D: TRBD2
size: NA
V: TRBV18
J: TRBJ2-3
DNA: TGTGCCAGCTCACCGTGGGGGAGGGCCACGGATACGCAGTATTTT
CDR3: CASSPWGRATDTQYF

D: TRBD2
size: few
V: TRBV5-1
J: TRBJ2-3
DNA: TGCGCCAGCAGCTCAGAGGGACTAGCGGGGGCAGATACGCAGTATTTT
CDR3: CASSSEGLAGADTQYF

D: NA
size: NA
V: TRBV6-2/TRBV6-3
J: TRBJ1-1
DNA: TGTGCCAGCAGTTGGGTGCGGAACACTGAAGCTTTCTTT
CDR3: CASSWVRNTEAFF

D: NA
size: few
V: TRBV5-1
J: TRBJ2-5
DNA: TGCGCCAGCAGCTTCCTCCCCGTCGGCCAAGAGACCCAGTACTTC
CDR3: CASSFLPVGQETQYF

D: NA
size: many
V: TRBV5-1
J: TRBJ2-3
DNA: TGCGCCAGCAGCTTTCAGGGAGATACGCAGTATTTT
CDR3: CASSFQGDTQYF

D: NA
size: NA
V: TRBV5-4
J: TRBJ2-4
DNA: TGTGCCAGCAGCTTTAGGGGAGTCCCAAACATTCAGTACTTC
CDR3: CASSFRGVPNIQYF

D: TRBD1
size: few
V: TRBV7-9
J: TRBJ1-3
DNA: TGTGCCAGCAGCAGGGACAGGGAAAACACCATATATTTT
CDR3: CASSRDRENTIYF

D: NA
size: NA
V: TRBV11-2
J: TRBJ1-1
DNA: TGTGCCAGCAGCTTAGATCCGGGGGGAGCTTTCTTT
CDR3: CASSLDPGGAFF

D: TRBD2
size: NA
V: TRBV10-3
J: TRBJ2-1
DNA: TGTGCCATCAGGGACCGGGAGGATGAGCAGTTCTTC
CDR3: CAIRDREDEQFF

D: NA
size: NA
V: TRBV6-2/TRBV6-3
J: TRBJ2-5
DNA: TGTGCCAGCAGCGTTCGTGGGAGAAAAGAGACCCAGTACTTC
CDR3: CASSVRGRKETQYF

D: NA
size: NA
V: TRBV5-5
J: TRBJ2-5
DNA: TGTGCCAGCAGCTTACCGGGGACATCCCAAGAGACCCAGTACTTC
CDR3: CASSLPGTSQETQYF

D: NA
size: NA
V: TRBV9
J: TRBJ2-1
DNA: TGTGCCAGCAGCGTACGGGGCCAGGTATACAATGAGCAGTTCTTC
CDR3: CASSVRGQVYNEQFF

D: NA
size: few
V: TRBV5-1
J: TRBJ2-7
DNA: TGCGCCAGCAGCAGGTCTCAGAGCTCCTACGAGCAGTACTTC
CDR3: CASSRSQSSYEQYF

D: NA
size: many
V: TRBV7-9
J: TRBJ2-3
DNA: TGTGCCAGCAGCTCCACTTTGGATACGCAGTATTTT
CDR3: CASSSTLDTQYF

D: TRBD1
size: few
V: TRBV15
J: TRBJ1-2
DNA: TGTGCCACCAGCAGAGAACAGGGGATTTACTATGGCTACACCTTC
CDR3: CATSREQGIYYGYTF

D: NA
size: NA
V: TRBV5-1
J: TRBJ2-5
DNA: TGCGCCAGCAGCTTGTACCAGATAAAACAAGAGACCCAGTACTTC
CDR3: CASSLYQIKQETQYF

D: TRBD2
size: NA
V: TRBV18
J: TRBJ2-7
DNA: TGTGCCAGCTCACCAAGTCCGGGACTAGCTTCCTACGAGCAGTACTTC
CDR3: CASSPSPGLASYEQYF

D: NA
size: NA
V: TRBV5-1
J: TRBJ2-5
DNA: TGCGCCAGCAGCTTGGGGGCAGGCTCCGCGAGGGAGACCCAGTACTTC
CDR3: CASSLGAGSARETQYF

D: TRBD1
size: NA
V: TRBV7-9
J: TRBJ1-2
DNA: TGTGCCAGCAGCCGAAACCGGGACAGCGGTGTCGGCTACACCTTC
CDR3: CASSRNRDSGVGYTF

D: TRBD2
size: NA
V: TRBV20-1
J: TRBJ2-1
DNA: TGCAGTGCTAGCGCTAGCGGGAGAGGGTACAATGAGCAGTTCTTC
CDR3: CSASASGRGYNEQFF

D: NA
size: NA
V: TRBV19
J: TRBJ2-3
DNA: TGTGCCAGTAGTATTGGTACAGGGAAGGCAGATACGCAGTATTTT
CDR3: CASSIGTGKADTQYF

D: NA
size: NA
V: TRBV7-9
J: TRBJ2-6
DNA: TGTGCCAGCAGCTTAGAAGTGAGAGGGGCCAACGTCCTGACTTTC
CDR3: CASSLEVRGANVLTF

D: NA
size: NA
V: TRBV5-1
J: TRBJ2-7
DNA: TGCGCCAGCAGTTCGACACAAATCCCTTACGAGCAGTACTTC
CDR3: CASSSTQIPYEQYF

D: NA
size: few
V: TRBV24-1
J: TRBJ1-1
DNA: TGTGCCACCAGTGACCCTTTTGGGGGAGCTTTCTTT
CDR3: CATSDPFGGAFF

D: TRBD2
size: NA
V: TRBV9
J: TRBJ2-7
DNA: TGTGCCAGCAGCGTTAACCTAGCGGGGGTCCACGAGCAGTACTTC
CDR3: CASSVNLAGVHEQYF

D: TRBD1
size: few
V: TRBV7-2
J: TRBJ2-2
DNA: TGTGCCAGCAGCTTAAGACAGGGAACCGGGGAGCTGTTTTTT
CDR3: CASSLRQGTGELFF

D: NA
size: NA
V: TRBV9
J: TRBJ1-1
DNA: TGTGCCAGCAGCGTCGGGGACTCCTCGAGAGCTTTCTTT
CDR3: CASSVGDSSRAFF

D: NA
size: NA
V: TRBV4-2
J: TRBJ2-4
DNA: TGTGCCAGCAGCCAAGAGAGGGCGGGTAAAAACATTCAGTACTTC
CDR3: CASSQERAGKNIQYF

D: TRBD2
size: NA
V: TRBV10-1
J: TRBJ2-1
DNA: TGCGCCAGCAGTGAAGGGGCTAGCGGGTACAATGAGCAGTTCTTC
CDR3: CASSEGASGYNEQFF

D: NA
size: NA
V: TRBV6-1
J: TRBJ1-1
DNA: TGTGCCAGCAGTGAACGGCTGACTGAAGCTTTCTTT
CDR3: CASSERLTEAFF

D: NA
size: NA
V: TRBV7-9
J: TRBJ1-5
DNA: TGTGCCAGCAGCCGTTCCACAGATACGCAGCATTTT
CDR3: CASSRSTDTQHF